This T cell receptor beta chain originates from a study of blood T cell repertoires in COVID-19. The CDR3 has 15 residues. With 7 bases removed from V and 4 bases from J, the gap between germline ends came to 19 bases. The germline gives CDR1 MNHEY, CDR2 SVGAGI. Here immunoSEQ multiplex PCR was the method, and the copy in TCRdb shows in-frame clones only, minus some. Of around 120,000 clones listed, less than 85% were seen once; the top ten hold 20% to 25%. Sequenced material: peripheral blood. The V gene is TRBV6-5, the J gene TRBJ1-2; possible D gene TRBD1, 5 bases. This TCR derives from a man aged 70-80 years with active or convalescent COVID-19. The CDR3 is CASTTGTQSLYGYTF. The CDR3 DNA follows: TGTGCCAGCACCACCGGGACTCAGTCCCTCTATGGCTACACCTTC.